The 29 T cell receptor beta chains presented below share a single source sample, sequenced in a study of vaccination and CD4 T cells after COVID-19. The time point: late sampling 161 to 241 days after vaccination in a few convalescent patients. Documented treatment: approximately 9-day PBMC culture with coronavirus spike peptide pools or control peptides (ViraFEST assay). The Oncomine TCR Beta short-read assay was what sequenced the DNA obtained from cultured CD4+ T cells. TCRdb analysed the PCR reads with MiXCR anew, one entry per CDR3 protein. The sample yields some 25,000 distinct CDR3 sequences, around 28% seen once. These TCRs are of unknown antigen specificity. Sequencing used CD4+ T cells from blood, cultured in vitro, obtained about 7 months after SARS-CoV-2 vaccination. Source of these receptors: a human donor who had recovered from COVID-19.

This clonotype was seen only a few times. The V gene is TRBV6-1, the J gene TRBJ2-6; D is unresolved. Germline V gene sequence: CDR1 MNHNS, CDR2 SASEGT. V was cut by 8 bases and J by 0 bases, with 8 bases left in between. The length of the CDR3 is 14 residues. CDR3 residues: CASGDRSGANVLTF. DNA for the CDR3: TGTGCCAGCGGCGACCGCTCTGGGGCCAACGTCCTGACTTTC.

The rearrangement links TRBV20-1 to TRBJ2-7; no reliable D call. The CDR3 loop spans 13 amino acids. Trimming left V 0 bases short and J 6 bases short, with 12 bases between. The V gene's germline CDR1 is DFQATT and CDR2 SNEGSKA (reference sequence). CDR3 sequence (DNA): TGCAGTGCTAGAGAAGGGAAGGCCGGCGAGCAGTACTTC. It encodes CSAREGKAGEQYF.

The V and J genes are TRBV11-3 and TRBJ2-3, with D perhaps TRBD1 (5 bases). Looked up from germline, CDR1 is SGHNT and CDR2 is YENEEA. The V end lost 3 bases, the J end lost 0 bases, and 7 bases lay between the germline ends. This CDR3 spans 14 amino acids. The CDR3 protein is CASSFGASTDTQYF. In DNA, the CDR3 is TGTGCCAGCAGCTTTGGGGCTAGCACAGATACGCAGTATTTT.

The chain carries TRBV7-3 and TRBJ2-7; 10 positions match TRBD1. Per the germline V gene, CDR1 is SGHTA and CDR2 is FQGTGA. This CDR3 has 16 amino acids. J gave up 2 bases and V 5 bases, and 9 bases lay outside the gene matches. The CDR3 spells CASSAAGTGATYEQYF. The CDR3 region has the DNA TGTGCCAGCAGCGCCGCCGGGACAGGGGCCACCTACGAGCAGTACTTC.

This clonotype was counted only a few times. The genes are TRBV20-1 and TRBJ1-1, with a weak D call TRBD1 (5 bases). V lost 3 bases to trimming and J lost 4 bases, with 15 bases between them. Per the germline V gene, CDR1 is DFQATT and CDR2 is SNEGSKA (reference sequence). The CDR3 totals 14 residues. Here the CDR3 reads CSASVRRGFTEAFF. CDR3 coding DNA: TGCAGTGCTAGTGTGCGACGGGGCTTCACTGAAGCTTTCTTT.

By share, this clonotype ranks as medium-sized. The gene calls are TRBV10-3 and TRBJ2-5; either TRBD1 or TRBD2 may supply D (5 bases each). Germline CDR1 and CDR2: ENHRY and SYGVKD. Trimming pared 6 bases from V and 1 base from J, leaving 12 bases between. The CDR3 is made up of 14 amino acids. The CDR3 here is CAIRRDGFQETQYF. The CDR3 nucleotides read TGTGCCATCAGACGGGACGGCTTCCAAGAGACCCAGTACTTC.

The table lists this clonotype with a few counts. The V call is TRBV6-5, the J call TRBJ2-7; D is ambiguous. The germline CDR1 and CDR2 sequences are MNHEY and SVGAGI. The ends were cut back, 4 bases at V and 3 bases at J, with 4 bases in the middle. There are 11 residues in the CDR3. CDR3 region: CASSLFYEQYF. CDR3 nucleotide sequence: TGTGCCAGCAGTTTATTCTACGAGCAGTACTTC.

About this clonotype: This sequence may be a read error, since a much larger clone differs from it by one base. This chain connects TRBV20-1 to TRBJ1-6, with 7 bases matching TRBD1. Germline V gene data show CDR1 as DFQATT and CDR2 as SNEGSKA (reference sequence). The ends lost 3 bases at V and 10 bases at J; junction bases unmatched: 9. This CDR3 has 14 residues. CDR3 loop: CSASIDRAGSPLHF. The CDR3 DNA reads as TGCAGTGCTAGCATCGACAGGGCCGGATCACCCCTCCACTTT.

The count of this clonotype is one. The V and J genes are TRBV6-5 and TRBJ2-3, with 9 bases identical to TRBD2. The CDR3 consists of 19 residues. The germline CDR1 and CDR2 sequences are MNHEY and SVGAGI. After removal of 2 bases from V and 1 base from J, the junction contained 13 bases not matched to a gene. CDR3: CASSYEELAGRGGTDTQYF. CDR3 nucleotides: TGTGCCAGCAGTTACGAAGAACTAGCGGGTAGAGGTGGCACAGATACGCAGTATTTT.

The chain is built from TRBV20-1 and TRBJ2-2, with 7 positions matching TRBD2. Germline assignment: CDR1 DFQATT and CDR2 SNEGSKA (reference sequence). This CDR3 has 15 amino acids. V gave up 6 bases and J gave up 0 bases; unmatched junction bases: 7. CDR3 protein: CSAGGGYANTGELFF. CDR3 sequence (DNA): TGCAGTGCGGGCGGGGGATACGCGAACACCGGGGAGCTGTTTTTT.

About this clonotype itself: This may be a read error, as it is one base from a much larger clone. The V and J genes are TRBV6-1 and TRBJ2-7, with 8 bases identical to TRBD2. This CDR3 contains 15 residues. The germline V gene has CDR1 MNHNS and CDR2 SASEGT. DNA of the CDR3: TGTGCCAGCAGCCCCGAGACGGGAGGGAGTTACGGGCAGTACTTC. Translating it yields CASSPETGGSYGQYF.

V and J are TRBV4-3 and TRBJ2-3; 7 positions match TRBD2. Germline loops: CDR1 LGHNA, CDR2 YSLEER. The CDR3 is made up of 15 amino acids. V shed 3 bases and J 0 bases; nucleotides not matched to a gene: 3. The CDR3 here is CASSQSSGSTDTQYF. In DNA, the CDR3 is TGCGCCAGCAGCCAGAGTAGCGGGAGCACAGATACGCAGTATTTT.

The chain employs TRBV20-1 and TRBJ2-3; no reliable D call. The CDR3 length is 15 residues. Trimming removed 4 bases at V and 0 bases at J, with 14 bases between. Germline lookup yields CDR1 DFQATT and CDR2 SNEGSKA (reference sequence). The CDR3 spells CSAKRPETSTDTQYF. CDR3 coding DNA: TGCAGTGCTAAAAGACCGGAGACTAGCACAGATACGCAGTATTTT.

This sequence joins TRBV20-1 and TRBJ1-1; 8 nucleotides agree with TRBD1. Germline CDR1 is DFQATT and CDR2 is SNEGSKA (reference sequence). The ends lost 6 bases at V and 3 bases at J; junction bases unmatched: 9. CDR3 size: 14 residues. Here the CDR3 reads CSAPGQGLYTEAFF. CDR3 nucleotides: TGCAGTGCGCCCGGACAGGGCTTGTACACTGAAGCTTTCTTT.

This clonotype turned up a few times. The chain has TRBV28 and TRBJ2-1, with a tentative D call TRBD2 (6 bases). Germline loops: CDR1 MDHEN, CDR2 SYDVKM. The CDR3 is 12 amino acids. Trimming left V 4 bases short and J 14 bases short, with 15 bases between. DNA for the CDR3: TGTGCCAGCAGTTCGTGGGGGACTCATGAGTTCTTC. Its translation is CASSSWGTHEFF.

The gene calls are TRBV5-4 and TRBJ2-3; D might be TRBD1 (5 bases). Germline V gene lookup returns CDR1 SGHNT and CDR2 YYREEE (reference sequence). The CDR3 loop spans 16 amino acids. Trimming cost V 0 bases and J 4 bases, with 15 bases left between them. CDR3: CASSLATGWGPDTQYF. The CDR3 DNA follows: TGTGCCAGCAGCTTGGCTACAGGATGGGGTCCAGATACGCAGTATTTT. The full variable domain, its missing parts supplied by reference TRBV5-4 and TRBJ2-3, is ETGVTQSPTHLIKTRGQQVTLRCSSQSGHNTVSWYQQALGQGPQFIFQYYREEENGRGNFPPRFSGLQFPNYSSELNVNALELDDSALYLCASSLATGWGPDTQYFGPGTRLTVL.

This clonotype was observed a few times. The rearrangement links TRBV20-1 to TRBJ2-2; D is uncertain. The CDR3 contains 15 residues. Trimming left V 3 bases short and J 3 bases short, with 14 bases between. Germline CDR1 and CDR2: DFQATT and SNEGSKA (reference sequence). CDR3 sequence: CSARPPLTDTGELFF. The CDR3 nucleotides are TGCAGTGCTAGGCCCCCATTGACCGACACCGGGGAGCTGTTTTTT.

This clonotype has more than one count but fewer than ten. The V gene is TRBV6-5, the J gene TRBJ2-3, with a weak D call TRBD2 (6 bases). V lost 4 bases and J 0 bases, leaving 11 bases between the germline ends. The CDR3 contains 15 residues. Germline loops: CDR1 MNHEY, CDR2 SVGAGI. The DNA of the CDR3 is TGTGCCAGCAGTTTTAGCGGAACTAGCACAGATACGCAGTATTTT. It yields the protein CASSFSGTSTDTQYF.

This clonotype has a handful of counts. DNA for the CDR3: TGCAGCGCCGGGACAGCGAGCTCCTACGAGCAGTACTTC. Encoded protein: CSAGTASSYEQYF. The rearrangement uses TRBV29-1 and TRBJ2-7, with 7 positions matching TRBD1. J lost 0 bases, V lost 7 bases, and 6 bases had no gene match. The CDR3 consists of 13 residues. From germline, CDR1 is SQVTM and CDR2 ANQGSEA.

This clonotype showed up just a few times. The chain employs TRBV25-1 and TRBJ2-1; no clear D. The CDR3 contains 14 residues. V dropped 3 bases and J dropped 4 bases, with 10 bases sitting between them. The germline gives CDR1 MGHDK, CDR2 SYGVNS. CDR3 region: CASSDPTHYNEQFF. The CDR3 DNA follows: TGTGCCAGCAGTGATCCGACACATTACAATGAGCAGTTCTTC.

The chain is built from TRBV4-3 and TRBJ1-1, with D hard to call. V was shortened by 0 bases and J by 7 bases, with 15 bases between the two germline ends. This CDR3 contains 15 residues. CDR1 and CDR2 (germline): LGHNA, YSLEER. CDR3 in amino acids: CASSQDRRVAGEAFF. The CDR3 coding sequence is TGCGCCAGCAGCCAAGATCGGAGGGTGGCGGGTGAAGCTTTCTTT.

The chain combines TRBV11-3 with TRBJ2-2; D is unclear. The CDR3 spans 14 residues. Trimming cost V 1 base and J 6 bases, with 9 bases left between them. The germline V gene encodes CDR1 SGHNT and CDR2 YENEEA. The DNA for the CDR3 is TGTGCCAGCAGCTTAGGTCGGTCCTCCGGGGAGCTGTTTTTT. Its protein is CASSLGRSSGELFF.

This chain joins TRBV2 and TRBJ2-7; no clear D. Deletions cut 4 bases from V and 6 bases from J, with 13 bases between. The length of the CDR3 is 13 residues. The germline V gene encodes CDR1 SNHLY and CDR2 FYNNEI. The DNA for the CDR3 is TGTGCCAGCAGTGGAGTTTCCCTCGGCGAGCAGTACTTC. Translation: CASSGVSLGEQYF.

This clonotype was seen more than once but under ten times. V usage is TRBV20-1 and J usage is TRBJ2-3; D possibly uses TRBD1 or TRBD2 (5 bases each). V was clipped by 4 bases and J by 2 bases, with 16 bases between them. Per germline, CDR1 DFQATT and CDR2 SNEGSKA (reference sequence). The CDR3 extends over 15 amino acids. The CDR3 protein is CSAKEVGRTTDTQYF. The DNA of the CDR3 is TGCAGTGCTAAAGAGGTGGGACGCACCACAGATACGCAGTATTTT.

This clonotype was observed a handful of times. V and J are TRBV24-1 and TRBJ2-7, with 8 nucleotides matching TRBD1. The V and J ends lost 11 bases and 7 bases, in that order; junction bases with no gene match: 9. CDR3 length: 12 residues. From germline, CDR1 is KGHDR and CDR2 SFDVKD. The CDR3 DNA reads TGTGCCATCGGACAGGGATTCCTTGAGCAGTACTTC. Amino acid sequence: CAIGQGFLEQYF.

V is TRBV15 and J is TRBJ2-7; 8 nucleotides agree with TRBD1. CDR1 and CDR2 from the germline V gene are LNHNV and YYDKDF (reference sequence). Losses at the gene ends were 3 bases for V and 0 bases for J; bases not matched to a gene: 7. CDR3 length equals 16 residues. CDR3 region: CATSSVQGVSSYEQYF. CDR3 nucleotide sequence: TGTGCCACCAGCAGCGTACAGGGGGTAAGCTCCTACGAGCAGTACTTC.

This clonotype turned up a few times. The rearrangement uses TRBV25-1 and TRBJ1-2; a possible D gene is TRBD1 (6 bases). The CDR3 is 16 residues long. Trimming took 3 bases from V and 6 from J, leaving 20 bases between them. The V gene's germline CDR1 is MGHDK and CDR2 SYGVNS. In DNA, the CDR3 is TGTGCCAGCAGTGAGTGGGGTCCTACAGGGACGAATGGCTACACCTTC. It is translated as CASSEWGPTGTNGYTF.

This chain connects TRBV19 to TRBJ1-5; D not resolved. Germline-derived CDR1 and CDR2 are LNHDA and SQIVND (reference sequence). The CDR3 has 15 residues. V shed 6 bases and J shed 6 bases, with 18 bases lying between them. The CDR3 here is CASREPGPPGQPQHF. The CDR3 coding sequence is TGTGCCAGTAGAGAACCAGGTCCTCCTGGTCAGCCCCAGCATTTT. Full variable domain (outside the CDR3, taken from reference TRBV19 and TRBJ1-5): DGGITQSPKYLFRKEGQNVTLSCEQNLNHDAMYWYRQDPGQGLRLIYYSQIVNDFQKGDIAEGYSVSREKKESFPLTVTSAQKNPTAFYLCASREPGPPGQPQHFGDGTRLSIL.

This clonotype was counted ten times or more. The chain has TRBV7-9 and TRBJ2-7; a weak D match, TRBD2 (6 bases). Germline CDR1 reads SEHNR; CDR2 reads FQNEAQ (reference sequence). CDR3 size: 13 residues. The V gene lost 5 bases and the J gene lost 2 bases, with 10 bases spanning the gap. DNA of the CDR3: TGTGCCAGCAGCGCGGACTATACCTACGAGCAGTACTTC. Residues: CASSADYTYEQYF.